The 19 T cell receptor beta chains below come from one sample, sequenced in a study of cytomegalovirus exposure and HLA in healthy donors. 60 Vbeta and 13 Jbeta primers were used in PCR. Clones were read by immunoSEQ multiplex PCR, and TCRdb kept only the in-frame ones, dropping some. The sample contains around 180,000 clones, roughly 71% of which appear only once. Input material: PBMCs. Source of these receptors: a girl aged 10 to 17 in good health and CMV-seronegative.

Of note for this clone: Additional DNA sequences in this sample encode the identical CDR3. The CDR3 region is CASSPDSFYGYTF. The CDR3 DNA reads TGTGCCAGTAGCCCCGACAGCTTCTATGGCTACACCTTC. This sequence joins TRBV19 and TRBJ1-2, with D maybe TRBD1 (5 bases). Germline loops: CDR1 LNHDA, CDR2 SQIVND (reference sequence). The CDR3 has 13 residues. V was pared by 6 bases and J by 4 bases, with 12 bases between.

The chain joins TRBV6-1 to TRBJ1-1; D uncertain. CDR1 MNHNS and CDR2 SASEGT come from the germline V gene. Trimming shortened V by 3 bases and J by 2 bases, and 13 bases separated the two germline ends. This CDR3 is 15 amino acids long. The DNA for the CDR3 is TGTGCCAGCAGTGATCGACAAGCCTCAAACACTGAAGCTTTCTTT. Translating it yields CASSDRQASNTEAFF.

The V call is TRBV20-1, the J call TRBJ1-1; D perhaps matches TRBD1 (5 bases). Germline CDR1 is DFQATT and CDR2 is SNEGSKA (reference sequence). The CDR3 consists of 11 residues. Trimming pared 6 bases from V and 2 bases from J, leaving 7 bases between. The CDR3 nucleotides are TGCAGTGCAGGACAAAACACTGAAGCTTTCTTT. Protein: CSAGQNTEAFF.

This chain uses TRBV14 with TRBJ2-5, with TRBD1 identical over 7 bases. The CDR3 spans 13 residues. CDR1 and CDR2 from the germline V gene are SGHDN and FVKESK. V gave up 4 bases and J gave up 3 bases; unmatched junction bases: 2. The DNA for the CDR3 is TGTGCCAGCAGCCGGGGACAGAAAGAGACCCAGTACTTC. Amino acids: CASSRGQKETQYF.

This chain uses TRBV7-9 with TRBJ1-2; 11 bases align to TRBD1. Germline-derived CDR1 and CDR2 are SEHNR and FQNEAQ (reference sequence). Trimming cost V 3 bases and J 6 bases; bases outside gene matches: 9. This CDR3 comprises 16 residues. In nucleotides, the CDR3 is TGTGCCAGCAGCTTCCTCGGGACAGGGGGGATGGATGGCTACACCTTC. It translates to CASSFLGTGGMDGYTF.

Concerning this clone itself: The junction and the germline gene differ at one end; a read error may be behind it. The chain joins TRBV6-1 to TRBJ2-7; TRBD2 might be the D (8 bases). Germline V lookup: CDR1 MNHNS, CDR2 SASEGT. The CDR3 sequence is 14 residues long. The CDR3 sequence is CASTPGGTAGPQDF. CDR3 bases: TGTGCCAGCACTCCGGGGGGGACAGCAGGGCCCCAGGACTTC.

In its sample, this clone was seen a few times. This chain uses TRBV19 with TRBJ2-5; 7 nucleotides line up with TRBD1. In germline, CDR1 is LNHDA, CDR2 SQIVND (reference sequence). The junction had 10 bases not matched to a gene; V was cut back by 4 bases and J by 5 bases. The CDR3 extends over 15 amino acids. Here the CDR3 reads CASSTETGWMETQYF. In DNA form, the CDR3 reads TGTGCCAGTAGTACCGAGACAGGGTGGATGGAGACCCAGTACTTC.

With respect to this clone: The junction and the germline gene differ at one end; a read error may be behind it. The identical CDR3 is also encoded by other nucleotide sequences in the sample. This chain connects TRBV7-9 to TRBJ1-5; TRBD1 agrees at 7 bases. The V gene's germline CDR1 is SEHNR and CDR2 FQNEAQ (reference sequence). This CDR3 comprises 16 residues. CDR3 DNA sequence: TGTGCCAGCAGCATAGCCGCGACAGGGTGGGATCAGCCCCAGCATTTT. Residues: CASSIAATGWDQPQHF.

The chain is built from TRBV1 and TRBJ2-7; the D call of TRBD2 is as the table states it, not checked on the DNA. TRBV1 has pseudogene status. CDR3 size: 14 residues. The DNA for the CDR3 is TGCACCAGCAAGCAGCGGGGGCAGTCCTACGAGCAGTACTTC. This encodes CTSKQRGQSYEQYF.

The CDR3 DNA is TGCAGCGTTGGTTCCGGGACAACAACTAATGAAAAACTGTTTTTT. It specifies CSVGSGTTTNEKLFF. The rearrangement joins TRBV29-1 to TRBJ1-4; D possibly corresponds to TRBD1 (6 bases). V lost 4 bases and J 0 bases, leaving 12 bases between the germline ends. CDR1 and CDR2 (germline): SQVTM, ANQGSEA. The CDR3 covers 15 residues. Using reference TRBV29-1 and TRBJ1-4 for the parts outside the CDR3, the full variable domain is SAVISQKPSRDICQRGTSLTIQCQVDSQVTMMFWYRQQPGQSLTLIATANQGSEATYESGFVIDKFPISRPNLTFSTLTVSNMSPEDSSIYLCSVGSGTTTNEKLFFGSGTQLSVL.

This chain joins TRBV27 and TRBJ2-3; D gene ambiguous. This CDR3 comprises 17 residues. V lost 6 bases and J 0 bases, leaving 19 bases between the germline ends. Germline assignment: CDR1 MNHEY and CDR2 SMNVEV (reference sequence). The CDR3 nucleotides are TGTGCCAGCAGCCGTAACCCGACACTTGCTAGCACAGATACGCAGTATTTT. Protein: CASSRNPTLASTDTQYF.

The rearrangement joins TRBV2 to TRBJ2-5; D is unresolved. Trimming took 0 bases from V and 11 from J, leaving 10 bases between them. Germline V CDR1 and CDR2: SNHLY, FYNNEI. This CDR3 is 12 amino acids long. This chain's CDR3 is CASSEAQRGQYF. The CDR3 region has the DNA TGTGCCAGCAGTGAAGCGCAAAGAGGACAGTACTTC.

CDR3 sequence (DNA): TGTGCCAGCAGCCACTCTGCGGAGGCCTACGAGCAGTACTTC. Its protein product is CASSHSAEAYEQYF. V usage is TRBV14 and J usage is TRBJ2-7; D may be TRBD2 (5 bases). Trimming stripped 3 bases from V and 2 bases from J, with 11 bases between. Germline CDR1 reads SGHDN; CDR2 reads FVKESK. This CDR3 has 14 residues.

In DNA form, the CDR3 reads TGTGCCAGCAGCCCAATTCTACCTGGACAGGCAGTCTATGGCTACACCTTC. Protein product: CASSPILPGQAVYGYTF. The genes are TRBV2 and TRBJ1-2, with 7 bases aligning to TRBD1. Germline CDR1 SNHLY, CDR2 FYNNEI. The CDR3 is made up of 17 amino acids. J was trimmed by 4 bases and V by 6 bases; bases with no gene match: 17.

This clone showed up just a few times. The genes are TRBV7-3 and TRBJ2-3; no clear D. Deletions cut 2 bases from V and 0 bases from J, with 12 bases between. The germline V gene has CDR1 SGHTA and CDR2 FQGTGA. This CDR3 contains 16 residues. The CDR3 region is CASSLFPGSSTDTQYF. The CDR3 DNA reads TGTGCCAGCAGCTTATTTCCAGGTTCTAGCACAGATACGCAGTATTTT.

The CDR3 nucleotides are TGTGCCAGCAGCCTGGCGGGGACAGGGGATGAAAAACTGTTTTTT. This codes for CASSLAGTGDEKLFF. V gene TRBV7-9 combines with J gene TRBJ1-4; 10 bases align to TRBD1. Germline loops: CDR1 SEHNR, CDR2 FQNEAQ (reference sequence). With 5 bases clipped from V and 6 bases from J, the junction kept 6 bases outside the gene matches. The CDR3 is made up of 15 amino acids.

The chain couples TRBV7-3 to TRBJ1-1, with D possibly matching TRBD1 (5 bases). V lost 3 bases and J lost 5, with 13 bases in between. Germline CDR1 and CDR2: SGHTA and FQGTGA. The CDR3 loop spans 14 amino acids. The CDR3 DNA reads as TGTGCCAGCAGCTTGGAAGGGGCGGGAACTGAAGCTTTCTTT. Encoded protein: CASSLEGAGTEAFF.

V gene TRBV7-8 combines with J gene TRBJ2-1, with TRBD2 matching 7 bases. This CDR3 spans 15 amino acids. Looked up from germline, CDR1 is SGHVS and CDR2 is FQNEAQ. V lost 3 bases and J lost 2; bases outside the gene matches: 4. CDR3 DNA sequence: TGTGCCAGCAGCTTCGGAGCGGGGACCTACAATGAGCAGTTCTTC. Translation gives CASSFGAGTYNEQFF.

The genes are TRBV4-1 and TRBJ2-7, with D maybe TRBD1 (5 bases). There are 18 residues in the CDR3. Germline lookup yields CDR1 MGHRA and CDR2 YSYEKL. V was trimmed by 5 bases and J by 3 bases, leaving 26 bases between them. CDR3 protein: CASSYIAGQAGLHYEQYF. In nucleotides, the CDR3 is TGCGCCAGCAGCTATATCGCAGGACAAGCCGGGCTACACTACGAGCAGTACTTC.